What follows describes a single T cell receptor (beta chain). These data belong to a study of blood T cell repertoires in COVID-19. Overall study context: The United States, Italy and Spain were the sources of the acute and convalescent COVID-19 samples.

Germline V lookup: CDR1 SGHDT, CDR2 YYEEEE. The CDR3 runs to 15 residues. Trimming took 5 bases from V and 7 from J, leaving 18 bases between them. TCRdb keeps only in-frame clones here, not all; method: immunoSEQ multiplex PCR. The sample carries about 140,000 clones, approximately 88% recorded once. This clonotype was obtained from a man in his fifties or sixties with active or convalescent COVID-19. The sequenced sample was peripheral blood. This chain connects TRBV5-6 to TRBJ1-4; D possibly corresponds to TRBD1 (6 bases). The CDR3 DNA reads TGTGCCAGCAGTCGTGAGGCGGGGGGCGGTGAAAAACTGTTTTTT. It translates to CASSREAGGGEKLFF. Together with reference TRBV5-6 and TRBJ1-4, the CDR3 gives the full variable domain: DAGVTQSPTHLIKTRGQQVTLRCSPKSGHDTVSWYQQALGQGPQFIFQYYEEEERQRGNFPDRFSGHQFPNYSSELNVNALLLGDSALYLCASSREAGGGEKLFFGSGTQLSVL.